A selection of T cell receptor beta chains follows, all from one sample in a study of T cells in Graves' hyperthyroidism and ophthalmopathy. TCRdb reprocessed the multiplex PCR reads with MiXCR, giving one entry per CDR3 protein. Of about 200,000 distinct CDR3 sequences in the sample, less than 20% were seen once. The sample taken for sequencing was blood. The receptors come from a woman between 45 and 65 years old with Graves' hyperthyroidism. Each CDR3 is given with its conserved first and last residue. D genes are given only for firm matches. Where a row states a size, it is once, few, many or the class of an expanded clone; other rows omit it.

d_gene | j_gene | len | v_gene | abundance | CDR3aa | CDR3nt
TRBD1 | TRBJ2-1 | 14 | TRBV28 | many | CASSSDRGLGEQFF | TGTGCCAGCAGTTCGGACAGGGGGCTTGGGGAGCAGTTCTTC
TRBD1 | TRBJ2-7 | 15 | TRBV5-1 | NA | CASSTTGQGKYEQYF | TGCGCCAGCAGCACGACGGGACAGGGGAAGTACGAGCAGTACTTC
NA | TRBJ1-1 | 14 | TRBV3-1 | few | CASSQEGLWRAAFF | TGTGCCAGCAGCCAAGAAGGCCTGTGGAGGGCAGCTTTCTTT
NA | TRBJ2-1 | 14 | TRBV30 | medium-sized | CAWIPLGGDHEQFF | TGTGCCTGGATCCCCTTAGGAGGGGACCATGAGCAGTTCTTC
TRBD2 | TRBJ2-1 | 15 | TRBV11-2 | many | CASSLGLAGVSEQFF | TGTGCCAGCAGCTTAGGACTAGCGGGAGTGAGTGAGCAGTTCTTC
NA | TRBJ2-7 | 12 | TRBV18 | many | CASSPMGDEQYF | TGTGCCAGCTCACCAATGGGAGACGAGCAGTACTTC
TRBD2 | TRBJ2-5 | 17 | TRBV7-2 | many | CATTPRLGTTRDGTQYF | TGTGCCACCACCCCGCGATTAGGGACTACCCGGGATGGGACCCAGTACTTC
NA | TRBJ2-1 | 14 | TRBV20-1 | many | CSARSSRSPSEQFF | TGCAGTGCTAGAAGTAGCAGGTCTCCAAGTGAGCAGTTCTTC
NA | TRBJ2-1 | 15 | TRBV9 | few | CASSLPGDFYNEQFF | TGTGCCAGCAGTTTACCGGGAGACTTTTACAATGAGCAGTTCTTC
NA | TRBJ2-7 | 17 | TRBV11-2 | many | CASSWGSRGQTSYEQYF | TGTGCCAGCAGCTGGGGATCAAGGGGCCAGACCTCCTACGAGCAGTACTTC
NA | TRBJ1-1 | 14 | TRBV11-2 | many | CASSLDWANTEAFF | TGTGCCAGCAGCTTAGATTGGGCGAACACTGAAGCTTTCTTT
TRBD1 | TRBJ1-3 | 15 | TRBV11-2 | many | CASSLTGASGNTIYF | TGTGCCAGCAGCTTAACAGGGGCCTCTGGAAACACCATATATTTT
NA | TRBJ1-5 | 13 | TRBV20-1 | NA | CSASSRSDQPQHF | TGCAGTGCTAGCAGTCGGAGTGATCAGCCCCAGCATTTT
NA | TRBJ2-7 | 12 | TRBV12-5 | few | CASGLQSYEQYF | TGTGCTAGTGGTTTGCAATCCTACGAGCAGTACTTC
TRBD1 | TRBJ2-2 | 14 | TRBV19 | NA | CASSSARGIGELFF | TGTGCCAGTAGTTCCGCCAGGGGGATCGGGGAGCTGTTTTTT
TRBD2 | TRBJ2-1 | 18 | TRBV4-1 | NA | CASSQGKVLAGGKCEQFF | TGCGCCAGCAGCCAGGGTAAGGTACTAGCGGGAGGAAAGTGTGAGCAGTTCTTC
NA | TRBJ2-1 | 15 | TRBV19 | NA | CASSNSALSYNEQFF | TGTGCCAGTAGTAATAGCGCACTCTCCTACAATGAGCAGTTCTTC
NA | TRBJ2-1 | 14 | TRBV10-2 | NA | CASSVGETYNEQFF | TGCGCCAGCAGTGTGGGCGAGACCTACAATGAGCAGTTCTTC
NA | TRBJ2-2 | 13 | TRBV12-5 | NA | CASGPSNTGELFF | TGTGCTAGTGGTCCATCGAACACCGGGGAGCTGTTTTTT
NA | TRBJ1-2 | 15 | TRBV7-8 | NA | CASSFDRTSNYGYTF | TGTGCCAGCAGCTTTGACAGAACCAGTAACTATGGCTACACCTTC
NA | TRBJ1-4 | 14 | TRBV5-1 | NA | CASSLAVTNEKLFF | TGCGCCAGCAGCTTGGCTGTTACTAATGAAAAACTGTTTTTT
NA | TRBJ1-1 | 12 | TRBV2 | few | CAKLGPSPEAFF | TGTGCCAAGCTGGGACCTTCCCCTGAAGCTTTCTTT
NA | TRBJ1-6 | 16 | TRBV11-2 | NA | CASSQLLSGLNSPLHF | TGTGCCAGCAGCCAGCTGCTGTCGGGGCTTAATTCACCCCTCCACTTT
NA | TRBJ2-1 | 11 | TRBV30 | many | CAWSTIAEQFF | TGTGCCTGGAGTACGATAGCGGAGCAGTTCTTC
NA | TRBJ2-3 | 15 | TRBV7-9 | few | CASSLALGVTDTQYF | TGTGCCAGCAGCTTAGCTCTGGGGGTGACAGATACGCAGTATTTT
NA | TRBJ2-2 | 13 | TRBV6-4 | NA | CASKNTNTGELFF | TGTGCCAGCAAGAACACGAACACCGGGGAGCTGTTTTTT
NA | TRBJ1-3 | 15 | TRBV30 | NA | CAWHKSRFSGNTIYF | TGTGCCTGGCATAAGAGTCGGTTCTCTGGAAACACCATATATTTT
TRBD1 | TRBJ2-7 | 13 | TRBV29-1 | many | CSVDSTGAGEQYF | TGCAGCGTTGATTCTACAGGGGCGGGCGAGCAGTACTTC
TRBD2 | TRBJ2-1 | 17 | TRBV4-1 | NA | CASSSRLAGMVYNEQFF | TGCGCCAGCAGCTCTCGACTAGCGGGAATGGTGTACAATGAGCAGTTCTTC
NA | TRBJ1-2 | 12 | TRBV29-1 | many | CSVETPNYGYTF | TGCAGCGTTGAAACCCCTAACTATGGCTACACCTTC
TRBD2 | TRBJ2-1 | 16 | TRBV7-6 | many | CASSPPSGRAVWEQFF | TGTGCCAGCAGCCCACCCAGCGGGAGGGCCGTCTGGGAGCAGTTCTTC
TRBD1 | TRBJ1-1 | 15 | TRBV5-1 | few | CASSPRTGRNTEAFF | TGCGCCAGCAGTCCCCGGACAGGGCGGAACACTGAAGCTTTCTTT
TRBD2 | TRBJ2-3 | 16 | TRBV5-1 | few | CASSFFGLASTDTQYF | TGCGCCAGCAGCTTCTTCGGACTAGCTAGCACAGATACGCAGTATTTT
NA | TRBJ1-2 | 14 | TRBV20-1 | once | CSARVPGQEAGYTF | TGCAGTGCTAGAGTTCCGGGGCAGGAGGCTGGCTACACCTTC
NA | TRBJ1-2 | 15 | TRBV9 | few | CASSYHTAPNYGYTF | TGTGCCAGCAGCTATCACACGGCACCTAACTATGGCTACACCTTC
NA | TRBJ2-3 | 13 | TRBV6-1 | NA | CASIKPSTDTQYF | TGTGCCAGCATCAAGCCTAGCACAGATACGCAGTATTTT
TRBD2 | TRBJ2-7 | 15 | TRBV7-8 | few | CASSLQRDPNNEQYF | TGTGCCAGCAGCCTCCAGCGGGACCCAAATAACGAGCAGTACTTC
TRBD1 | TRBJ2-1 | 14 | TRBV7-3 | many | CASSPGTGGNEQFF | TGTGCCAGCAGCCCGGGGACAGGGGGCAATGAGCAGTTCTTC
NA | TRBJ2-7 | 12 | TRBV11-2 | many | CASSAGPREQYF | TGTGCCAGCAGCGCGGGACCGAGGGAGCAGTACTTC
NA | TRBJ1-4 | 12 | TRBV30 | many | CAWSVRSEKLFF | TGTGCCTGGAGTGTACGTAGTGAAAAACTGTTTTTT
NA | TRBJ1-5 | 15 | TRBV2 | many | CASSVLTSSNQPQHF | TGTGCCAGCAGTGTCTTGACTTCGAGCAATCAGCCCCAGCATTTT
TRBD2 | TRBJ2-3 | 15 | TRBV6-1 | many | CASSTSGTSVDTQYF | TGTGCCAGCAGTACCTCCGGGACTAGCGTAGATACGCAGTATTTT
TRBD1 | TRBJ2-7 | 14 | TRBV5-1 | few | CASSGRDSSYEQYF | TGCGCCAGCAGCGGCCGGGACAGTTCCTACGAGCAGTACTTC
TRBD1 | TRBJ1-1 | 18 | TRBV7-8 | many | CASSLALGSNGQGGKAFF | TGTGCCAGCAGCTTAGCGCTGGGGTCTAACGGACAGGGCGGAAAAGCTTTCTTT
TRBD2 | TRBJ2-7 | 17 | TRBV20-1 | once | CSAGYLKGLARSYEQYF | TGCAGTGCTGGATACCTGAAAGGACTAGCTCGATCCTACGAGCAGTACTTC
NA | TRBJ2-6 | 15 | TRBV7-2 | many | CASSYGTTKANVLTF | TGTGCCAGCAGCTACGGGACAACAAAGGCCAACGTCCTGACTTTC
NA | TRBJ2-1 | 16 | TRBV29-1 | many | CSVERAGASFGNEQFF | TGCAGCGTTGAAAGGGCAGGGGCAAGTTTCGGCAATGAGCAGTTCTTC
TRBD2 | TRBJ2-3 | 17 | TRBV4-1 | few | CASSQPLLAGGPDTQYF | TGCGCCAGCAGCCAACCCTTACTAGCGGGAGGTCCAGATACGCAGTATTTT
NA | TRBJ2-7 | 14 | TRBV6-5 | many | CASSYSRASYEQYF | TGTGCCAGCAGTTACTCGAGGGCGTCCTACGAGCAGTACTTC
NA | TRBJ2-1 | 15 | TRBV20-1 | many | CSVLRIRGSYNEQFF | TGCAGTGTCCTAAGAATTCGGGGGTCCTACAATGAGCAGTTCTTC
NA | TRBJ2-3 | 13 | TRBV20-1 | NA | CSATVVGRDTQYF | TGCAGTGCCACCGTAGTGGGGCGGGATACGCAGTATTTT
NA | TRBJ2-3 | 14 | TRBV29-1 | few | CSVGDRPGTDTQYF | TGCAGCGTTGGGGACCGACCTGGGACAGATACGCAGTATTTT
NA | TRBJ1-1 | 15 | TRBV11-2 | NA | CASSKGTLKNTEAFF | TGTGCCAGCAGTAAGGGGACTTTAAAGAACACTGAAGCTTTCTTT
NA | TRBJ2-7 | 14 | TRBV18 | NA | CASSPNGADLEQYF | TGTGCCAGCTCGCCAAACGGGGCCGACCTCGAGCAGTACTTC
TRBD1 | TRBJ1-5 | 13 | TRBV18 | many | CASSPTGVWPQHF | TGTGCCAGCTCACCTACAGGGGTTTGGCCCCAGCATTTT
TRBD1 | TRBJ1-5 | 16 | TRBV2 | NA | CASSEGTGGSNQPQHF | TGTGCCAGCAGTGAAGGGACAGGCGGTAGCAATCAGCCCCAGCATTTT
NA | TRBJ1-3 | 16 | TRBV6-1 | few | CASSATAFFSGNTIYF | TGTGCCAGCAGTGCGACAGCTTTCTTCTCTGGAAACACCATATATTTT
TRBD2 | TRBJ2-1 | 15 | TRBV30 | many | CAWRLAGGLYNEQFF | TGTGCCTGGAGGCTAGCGGGAGGTCTTTACAATGAGCAGTTCTTC